This T cell receptor (beta chain) was obtained from a study of T cells in Graves' hyperthyroidism and ophthalmopathy (dated by TCRdb to the late 2010s). Regarding the study in general: Peripheral blood samples were taken at the time of initial diagnosis, prior to any treatment. To identify distinguishing TCR V-J signatures, a discovery cohort of about 100 patients was used, comprising approximately 40 with Graves' ophthalmopathy and approximately 58 with stable Graves' hyperthyroidism. Prospective prediction of ophthalmopathy was tested in an independent validation cohort consisting of some 20 hyperthyroidism patients and 17 patients who later progressed to ophthalmopathy. The 100 discovery patients were randomly split 7:3 into training and test sets. The study also compared thyroid tissue and blood T-cell repertoires from a handful of Graves' hyperthyroidism patients. After sampling, hyperthyroidism patients received methimazole starting at 30 mg daily, and ophthalmopathy patients received high-dose intravenous methylprednisolone. TCR Vbeta CDR3 sequencing of roughly 140 peripheral blood samples (around 45 ophthalmopathy, roughly 74 hyperthyroidism and roughly 17 progressor patients) is reported in the paper.

General findings and caveats noted by the study authors: During validation, the model predicted progression to ophthalmopathy a median of around six months ahead of onset, with more than 60% sensitivity and roughly 75% specificity. Most expanded thyroid clonotypes (frequency above 0.001) were also detected in blood, suggesting blood repertoires may reflect thyroid immune responses. A model built on a 13 V-J signature distinguished ophthalmopathy from stable hyperthyroidism, reaching 87.88% sensitivity and about 81% specificity in cross-validation and 80%/75% in testing. Sample size was not statistically predetermined, and blinding of investigators to group allocation was not performed.

V loses 3 bases, J loses 1 base, and the germline ends lie 16 bases apart. Measured from the cysteine to the phenylalanine, the CDR3 is 16 residues long. This entry keeps only the CDR3 DNA: 48 bases, framed from base 1. For CDR1 and CDR2, the germline V gene lists MDHEN and SYDVKM. The sample holds many counts of this clonotype. Its antigen specificity is not known. No quality values exist for individual bases; no much larger clone is one base distant. Graves' hyperthyroidism was defined as stable when no progression to ophthalmopathy occurred over 18 months of follow-up. Hyperthyroidism patients were aged 18 to 65 years and newly diagnosed, with disease duration of less than 2 months. Exclusion was applied to patients with uncontrolled infections, other autoimmune diseases, pregnancy or lactation. Clinical symptoms, serum thyroxine and TRAb, thyroid ultrasound, and orbital computed tomography formed the basis for the diagnoses. Ficoll-Paque density gradient centrifugation was used to isolate PBMCs from around 10 ml of fresh peripheral blood. Total RNA was extracted using Trizol reagent, and RNA quality was assessed on an Agilent 2100 Bioanalyzer.

TCR beta CDR3 regions were amplified from RNA transcripts. The TCR CDR3 was subjected to a first round of RT-PCR using the HTBI primer set and the Qiagen OneStep RT-PCR kit. The libraries were constructed in a second round of multiplex PCR and then size-selected and purified. Sequencing of the libraries was done on an Illumina HiSeq2000 using paired-end 100 bp reads. In the source study's methods: SOAPnuke was used to process the raw data, removing reads that contained adapters or uncalled bases, had a mean Phred below 15, or lacked an exact match to the constant primer or identifier. COPE v1.2.5 was used to merge the high-quality paired reads, and each unique nucleotide sequence was defined as a clonotype. MiTCR v1.1 was used to align the clonotypes against IMGT TRBV, TRBD and TRBJ reference segments. Analysis was restricted to V-J combinations with a frequency above 0.0001, which covered roughly 99% of repertoires. A TCS score was defined as the ratio of F50 (clonal expansion) to E x V (chaos), with BLOSUM62-based TCRdist applied between CDR3 peptides within each V-J. Welch's t-statistics and random forest reduced some 510 V-J features to 13, which were used in a naive Bayes classifier (R e1071). Thyroid-blood repertoire similarity was quantified with the Morisita-Horn index. The raw public data were reprocessed by TCRdb itself: fastp quality trimming at Q25, MiXCR clonotype calling, in-frame beta chains only. CDR3 protein sequences are deduplicated, and each keeps its most common genes and DNA. TCRdb's processing, not the authors' own work, is the source of the V and J calls. In this sample the table shows 95,000 to 110,000 distinct CDR3 sequences, about half of which occur a single time. Together, the top ten hold approximately 27% of the sample.

Sample: blood. Here the chain combines TRBV28 and TRBJ2-7; perhaps TRBD2 is the D gene, with 6 bases matching. This receptor was obtained from a man aged 35-49 years with Graves' hyperthyroidism. The encoded CDR3 is CASSLSGLPTSYEQYF. The nucleotides read TGTGCCAGCAGTTTGTCTGGACTACCAACTTCCTACGAGCAGTACTTC. Outside the CDR3, residues come from the reference TRBV28 and TRBJ2-7 proteins, so the full variable domain is: DVKVTQSSRYLVKRTGEKVFLECVQDMDHENMFWYRQDPGLGLRLIYFSYDVKMKEKGDIPEGYSVSREKKERFSLILESASTNQTSMYLCASSLSGLPTSYEQYFGPGTRLTVT.